The clone carrying this TCR beta chain was seen just once. Its antigen is still unknown. The V gene's germline CDR1 is SGHDT and CDR2 YYEEEE. V gave up 0 bases and J gave up 6 bases, with 10 bases separating them. There are 13 residues in the CDR3. This sample is drawn from a study of cytomegalovirus exposure and HLA in healthy donors. Overall study results and limits: Presence/absence analyses treated sequencing depth as roughly uniform across donors.

With 60 Vbeta and 13 Jbeta primers, the PCR was carried out. The table came from immunoSEQ multiplex PCR; TCRdb's copy has only in-frame clones and leaves some out. The table has under 250,000 clones, approximately 84% seen once; the top ten hold 0.2% to 0.25%. The specimen sequenced was PBMCs. The chain joins TRBV5-6 to TRBJ2-7; D might be TRBD1 (5 bases). The sequence was collected from a girl aged 2 to 10 in good health and CMV-seronegative. The CDR3, as DNA: TGTGCCAGCAGCTTGGCCCAGGGTATCGAGCAGTACTTC. Protein product: CASSLAQGIEQYF.